This T cell receptor (beta chain) was obtained from a study of response to subunit inactivated influenza vaccine (dated by TCRdb to 2016 to 2019). About the full investigation: Deep quantitative profiling of the T cell receptor repertoire was used in the study to follow responses to a trivalent subunit inactivated influenza vaccine. Paper-wide results and their limitations: According to the authors, only a limited number of new T cells may be recruited by each seasonal influenza vaccination.

The CDR3 has 13 amino acids, counting the end cysteine and phenylalanine. Just the 39-base CDR3 DNA is kept, in frame starting at base 1. V gives up 3 bases and J gives up 9 bases, and the segment between their germline ends measures 12 bases. Libraries came from RT-PCR. Sequenced using an Illumina HiSeq 2500. TCRdb trimmed public reads at Q25 via fastp, called clones via MiXCR and kept in-frame beta chains. Identical CDR3 protein sequences are pooled into one entry, listed with their most common genes and DNA. Within this sample are about 520,000 distinct CDR3 sequences, with approximately 6.9% of them counted one time only. Clones ranked in the top ten supply roughly 14% of the sample. This clonotype was picked up many times. The antigen it binds to is not known. No much larger clone is present one base from it, and per-base qualities are unavailable.

Recombination joined TRBV12-3 or TRBV12-4 with TRBJ2-1; the D gene cannot be named for sure. The TCR originated in a man in his fifties or sixties who received an inactivated influenza vaccine. Donor details come from another sample of the same person, matched by shared clones. The specimen was PBMCs from blood, collected roughly 24 months after vaccination. The CDR3: CASSLSPEAEQFF. In nucleotide form, the sequence is TGTGCCAGCAGTTTGTCGCCCGAGGCTGAGCAGTTCTTC.